The sequence of this T cell receptor beta chain was determined in a study of regulatory T cells in long-lasting Graves disease. For TCR beta, libraries came from iRepertoire HTBI primers and Arm-PCR of CDR3 regions. TCRdb re-analysed the multiplex PCR reads in MiXCR, keeping a single row per CDR3 protein. Here the sample spans approximately 480,000 distinct CDR3 sequences, around 16% being singletons. Time point indicated: newly diagnosed GD, antithyroid drugs for less than 3 months. Generation of the TCR library employed RNA extracted from PBMCs. This clonotype came up once. These data also formed part of another study, on T cells in Graves' hyperthyroidism and ophthalmopathy.

The TCR comes from a man between 40 and 49 years old with Graves disease. Here the sequenced sample was peripheral blood mononuclear cells (PBMCs), taken at new diagnosis, from a patient treated with antithyroid drugs.

CDR3 loop: CASSPTPRLGGGNEQFF. In DNA, the CDR3 is TGTGCCAGCAGCCCAACGCCCCGGTTAGGTGGGGGGAACGAGCAGTTCTTC. The gene calls are TRBV7-2 and TRBJ2-1; a possible D gene is TRBD2 (6 bases). Germline CDR1 is SGHTA and CDR2 is FQGNSA. V gave up 5 bases and J gave up 10 bases, with 27 bases separating them. This CDR3 is 17 amino acids long. The whole variable domain, filled in from reference TRBV7-2 and TRBJ2-1, reads GAGVSQSPSNKVTEKGKDVELRCDPISGHTALYWYRQSLGQGLEFLIYFQGNSAPDKSGLPSDRFSAERTGGSVSTLTIQRTQQEDSAVYLCASSPTPRLGGGNEQFFGPGTRLTVL.